This TCR beta chain derives from a study of cytomegalovirus exposure and HLA in healthy donors. The wider study: The approximately 120 validation repertoires and the roughly 690 first-cohort repertoires shared a platform, a later analysis reported.

As regards this clone: The antigen is not known.

General study points: Reported results showed that the classifier diagnosed cytomegalovirus status with high specificity and sensitivity. The authors listed approximately 160 TCR beta chains as cytomegalovirus-associated.

Clones were read by immunoSEQ multiplex PCR, and TCRdb kept only the in-frame ones, dropping some. In the table there are 100,000 to 120,000 clones, 89% of which are singletons. V was clipped by 0 bases and J by 5 bases, with 13 bases between them. CDR1 is GTSNPN, CDR2 SVGIG, per germline (reference sequence). This CDR3 spans 14 amino acids. The J gene is TRBJ1-2, the V gene TRBV30; tentatively, D is TRBD1 (5 bases). The clonotype comes from a woman between 18 and 29 years old in good health and CMV-seronegative. Specimen: PBMCs. The DNA for the CDR3 is TGTGCCTGGAGTGTGGGGGGGACGAGGTATGGCTACACCTTC. Translated: CAWSVGGTRYGYTF.